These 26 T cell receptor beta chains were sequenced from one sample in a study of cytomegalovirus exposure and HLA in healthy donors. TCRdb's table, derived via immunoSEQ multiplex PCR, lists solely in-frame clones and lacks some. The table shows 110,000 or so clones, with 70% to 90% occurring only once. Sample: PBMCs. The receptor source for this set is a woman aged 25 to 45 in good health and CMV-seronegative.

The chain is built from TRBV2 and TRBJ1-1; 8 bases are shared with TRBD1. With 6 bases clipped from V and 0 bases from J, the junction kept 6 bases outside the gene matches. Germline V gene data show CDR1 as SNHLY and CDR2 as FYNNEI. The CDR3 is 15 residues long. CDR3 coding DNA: TGTGCCAGCAGCAGACAGGGGCCGGTGAACACTGAAGCTTTCTTT. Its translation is CASSRQGPVNTEAFF. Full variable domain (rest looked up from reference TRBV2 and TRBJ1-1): EPEVTQTPSHQVTQMGQEVILRCVPISNHLYFYWYRQILGQKVEFLVSFYNNEISEKSEIFDDQFSVERPDGSNFTLKIRSTKLEDSAMYFCASSRQGPVNTEAFFGQGTRLTVV.

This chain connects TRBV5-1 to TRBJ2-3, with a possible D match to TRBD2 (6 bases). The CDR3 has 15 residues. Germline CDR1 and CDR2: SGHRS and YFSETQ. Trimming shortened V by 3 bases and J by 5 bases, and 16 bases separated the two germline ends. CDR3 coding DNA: TGCGCCAGCAGCTCGACTAGTAGAAGGGGAGATACGCAGTATTTT. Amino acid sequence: CASSSTSRRGDTQYF.

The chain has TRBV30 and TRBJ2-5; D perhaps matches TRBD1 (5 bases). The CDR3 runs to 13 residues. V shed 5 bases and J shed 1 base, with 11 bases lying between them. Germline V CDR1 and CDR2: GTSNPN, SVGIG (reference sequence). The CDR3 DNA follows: TGTGCCTGGGGGGCTGCACTCCAAGAGACCCAGTACTTC. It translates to CAWGAALQETQYF.

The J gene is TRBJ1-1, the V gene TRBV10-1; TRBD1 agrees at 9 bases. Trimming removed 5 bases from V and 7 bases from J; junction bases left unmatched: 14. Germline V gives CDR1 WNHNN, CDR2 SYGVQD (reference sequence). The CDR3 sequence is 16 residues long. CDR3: CASSPRDRVLQDEAFF. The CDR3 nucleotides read TGCGCCAGCAGTCCCAGGGACAGGGTGCTGCAGGATGAAGCTTTCTTT.

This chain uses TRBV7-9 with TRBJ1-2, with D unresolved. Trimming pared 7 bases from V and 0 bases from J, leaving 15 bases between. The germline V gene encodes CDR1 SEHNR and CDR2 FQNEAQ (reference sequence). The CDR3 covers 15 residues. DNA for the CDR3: TGTGCCAGCACCAAAGAGGCTTTAGCTAACTATGGCTACACCTTC. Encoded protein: CASTKEALANYGYTF.

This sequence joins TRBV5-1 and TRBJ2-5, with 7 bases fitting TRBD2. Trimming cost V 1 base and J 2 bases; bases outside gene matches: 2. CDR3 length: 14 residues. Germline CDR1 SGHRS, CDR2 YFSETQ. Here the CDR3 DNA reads TGCGCCAGCAGCTTGTACGGGGGGCAAGAGACCCAGTACTTC. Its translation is CASSLYGGQETQYF.

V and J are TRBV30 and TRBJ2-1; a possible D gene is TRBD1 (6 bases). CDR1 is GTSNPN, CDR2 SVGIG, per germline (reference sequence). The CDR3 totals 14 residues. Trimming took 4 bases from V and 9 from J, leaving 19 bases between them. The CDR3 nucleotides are TGTGCCTGGAATAAGTACAGGGTACGGATTGAGCAGTTCTTC. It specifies CAWNKYRVRIEQFF.

The CDR3: CASSPTGGLDEKLFF. CDR3 DNA sequence: TGTGCCAGCAGTCCCACGGGAGGGTTAGACGAAAAACTGTTTTTT. This chain joins TRBV6-5 and TRBJ1-4; no reliable D call. The CDR3 runs to 15 residues. V was shortened by 5 bases and J by 8 bases, with 18 bases between the two germline ends. Germline CDR1 is MNHEY and CDR2 is SVGAGI.

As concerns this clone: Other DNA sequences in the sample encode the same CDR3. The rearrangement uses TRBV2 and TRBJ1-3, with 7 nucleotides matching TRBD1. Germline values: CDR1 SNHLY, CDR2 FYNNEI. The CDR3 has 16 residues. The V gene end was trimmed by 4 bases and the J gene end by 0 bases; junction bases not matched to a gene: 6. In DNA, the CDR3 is TGTGCCAGCAGTGGAACAGGGGCCCGCTCTGGAAACACCATATATTTT. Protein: CASSGTGARSGNTIYF.

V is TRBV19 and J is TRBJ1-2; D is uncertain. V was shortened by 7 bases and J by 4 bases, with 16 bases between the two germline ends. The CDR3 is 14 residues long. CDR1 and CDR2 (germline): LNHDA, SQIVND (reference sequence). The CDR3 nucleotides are TGTGCCAGTAAGAGTATGGTCGTTTCCTATGGCTACACCTTC. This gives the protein CASKSMVVSYGYTF.

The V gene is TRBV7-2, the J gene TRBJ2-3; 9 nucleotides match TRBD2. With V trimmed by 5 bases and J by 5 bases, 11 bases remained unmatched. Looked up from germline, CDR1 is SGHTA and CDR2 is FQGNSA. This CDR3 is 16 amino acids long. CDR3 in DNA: TGTGCCAGCAGCCCACCCAGCGGGGGGCGTAAAGATACGCAGTATTTT. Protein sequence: CASSPPSGGRKDTQYF.

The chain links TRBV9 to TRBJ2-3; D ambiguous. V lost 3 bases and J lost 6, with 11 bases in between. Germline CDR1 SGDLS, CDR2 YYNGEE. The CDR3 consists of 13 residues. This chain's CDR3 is CASSALVWDTQYF. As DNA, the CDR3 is TGTGCCAGCAGCGCCTTAGTGTGGGATACGCAGTATTTT.

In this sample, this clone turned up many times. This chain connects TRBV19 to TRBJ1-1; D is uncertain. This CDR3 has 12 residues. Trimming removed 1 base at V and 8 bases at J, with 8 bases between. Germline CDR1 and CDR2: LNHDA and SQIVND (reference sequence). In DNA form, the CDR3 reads TGTGCCAGTAGTATAGCGGGGTTAGAAGCTTTCTTT. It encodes CASSIAGLEAFF.

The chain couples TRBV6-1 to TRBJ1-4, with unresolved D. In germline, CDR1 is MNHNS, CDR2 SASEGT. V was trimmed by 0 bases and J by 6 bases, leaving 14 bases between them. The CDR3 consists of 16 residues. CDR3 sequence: CASSEALTGWYEKLFF. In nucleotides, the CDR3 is TGTGCCAGCAGTGAAGCGCTTACGGGGTGGTATGAAAAACTGTTTTTT.

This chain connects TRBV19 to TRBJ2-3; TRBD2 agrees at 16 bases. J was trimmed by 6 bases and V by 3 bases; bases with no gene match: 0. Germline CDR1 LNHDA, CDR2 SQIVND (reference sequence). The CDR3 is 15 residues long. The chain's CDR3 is CASSMGLAGGDTQYF. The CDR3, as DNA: TGTGCCAGTAGTATGGGACTAGCGGGGGGGGATACGCAGTATTTT.

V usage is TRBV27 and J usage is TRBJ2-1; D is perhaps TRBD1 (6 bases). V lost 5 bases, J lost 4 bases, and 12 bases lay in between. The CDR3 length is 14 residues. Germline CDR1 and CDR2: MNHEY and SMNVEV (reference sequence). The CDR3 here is CASSPNRDYNEQFF. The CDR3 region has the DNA TGTGCCAGCAGTCCGAACAGGGATTACAATGAGCAGTTCTTC.

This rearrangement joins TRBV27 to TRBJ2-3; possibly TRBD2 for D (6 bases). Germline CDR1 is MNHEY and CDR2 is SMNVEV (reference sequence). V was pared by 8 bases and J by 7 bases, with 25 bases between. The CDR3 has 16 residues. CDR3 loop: CASGPELASLPNTQYF. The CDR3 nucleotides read TGTGCCAGCGGCCCGGAACTAGCTAGCCTCCCGAATACGCAGTATTTT.

The CDR3 protein is CASSSGQGIGSPLHF. In nucleotides, the CDR3 is TGTGCCAGCAGCTCAGGACAGGGGATAGGTTCACCCCTCCACTTT. The rearrangement uses TRBV7-8 and TRBJ1-6; 9 positions match TRBD1. Germline loops: CDR1 SGHVS, CDR2 FQNEAQ. This CDR3 has 15 amino acids. V was clipped by 4 bases and J by 9 bases; unmatched bases: 7.

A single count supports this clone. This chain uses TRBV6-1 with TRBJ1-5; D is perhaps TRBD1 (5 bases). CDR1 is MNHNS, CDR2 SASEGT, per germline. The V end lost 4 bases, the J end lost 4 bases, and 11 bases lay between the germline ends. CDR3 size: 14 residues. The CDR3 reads CASSARAKNQPQHF. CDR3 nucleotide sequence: TGTGCCAGCAGTGCCAGGGCCAAGAATCAGCCCCAGCATTTT.

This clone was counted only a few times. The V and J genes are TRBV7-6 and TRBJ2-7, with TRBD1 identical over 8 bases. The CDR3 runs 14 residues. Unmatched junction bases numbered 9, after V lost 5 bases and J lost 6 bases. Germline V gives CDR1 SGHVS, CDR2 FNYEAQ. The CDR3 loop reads CASSPRSRGLEQYF. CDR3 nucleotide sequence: TGTGCCAGCAGCCCGCGAAGCAGGGGGCTCGAGCAGTACTTC. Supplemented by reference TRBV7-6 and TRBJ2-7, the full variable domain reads GAGVSQSPRYKVTKRGQDVALRCDPISGHVSLYWYRQALGQGPEFLTYFNYEAQQDKSGLPNDRFSAERPEGSISTLTIQRTEQRDSAMYRCASSPRSRGLEQYFGPGTRLTVT.

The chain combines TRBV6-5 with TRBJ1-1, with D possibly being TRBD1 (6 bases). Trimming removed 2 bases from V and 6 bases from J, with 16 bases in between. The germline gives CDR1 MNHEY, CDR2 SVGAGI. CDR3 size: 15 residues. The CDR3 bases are TGTGCCAGCAGTTACCATGGACAGAGCCTACCTGAAGCTTTCTTT. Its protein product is CASSYHGQSLPEAFF.

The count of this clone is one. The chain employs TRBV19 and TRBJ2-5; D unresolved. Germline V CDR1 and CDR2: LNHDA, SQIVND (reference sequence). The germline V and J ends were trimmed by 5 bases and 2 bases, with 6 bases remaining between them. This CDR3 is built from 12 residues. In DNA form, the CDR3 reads TGTGCCAGTAGTCACAGACAAGAGACCCAGTACTTC. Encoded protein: CASSHRQETQYF.

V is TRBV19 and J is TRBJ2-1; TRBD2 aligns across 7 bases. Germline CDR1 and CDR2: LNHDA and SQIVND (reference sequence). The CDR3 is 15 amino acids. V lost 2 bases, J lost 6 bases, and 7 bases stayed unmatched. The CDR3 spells CASSISPRGSNEQFF. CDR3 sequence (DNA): TGTGCCAGTAGTATATCCCCGCGGGGGTCCAATGAGCAGTTCTTC.

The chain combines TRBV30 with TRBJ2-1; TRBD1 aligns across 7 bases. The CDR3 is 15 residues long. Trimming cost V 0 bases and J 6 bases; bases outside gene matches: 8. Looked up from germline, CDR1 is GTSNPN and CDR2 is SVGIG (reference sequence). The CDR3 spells CAWSVGSGGRNEQFF. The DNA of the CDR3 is TGTGCCTGGAGTGTAGGGTCAGGGGGTCGCAATGAGCAGTTCTTC.

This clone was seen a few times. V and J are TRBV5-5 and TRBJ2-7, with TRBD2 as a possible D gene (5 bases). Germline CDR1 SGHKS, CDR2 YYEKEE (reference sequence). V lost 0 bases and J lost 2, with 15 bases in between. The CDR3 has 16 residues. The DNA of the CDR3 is TGTGCCAGCAGCTTGGCCGAGGTCGGGGAGACCTACGAGCAGTACTTC. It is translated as CASSLAEVGETYEQYF.

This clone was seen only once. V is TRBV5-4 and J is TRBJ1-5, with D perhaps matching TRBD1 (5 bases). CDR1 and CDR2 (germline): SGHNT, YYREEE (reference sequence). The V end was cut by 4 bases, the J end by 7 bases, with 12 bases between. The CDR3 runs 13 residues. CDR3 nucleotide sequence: TGTGCCAGCAGCCTCGGCGGGGGACAGCCCCAGCATTTT. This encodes CASSLGGGQPQHF.